This T cell receptor (beta chain) came from a study of cytomegalovirus exposure and HLA in healthy donors. Study conclusions and caveats: Donor immune exposure was known only as CMV serostatus. It was reported in a later analysis that an Asian-associated ancestry cluster showed fewer N-insertions than the roughly 670-donor mean. For presence/absence analyses, sequencing depth was assumed to be roughly uniform across donors.

Germline loops: CDR1 MNHNY, CDR2 SVGAGI (reference sequence). V lost 4 bases, J lost 6 bases, and 10 bases lay in between. CDR3 length equals 13 residues. The PCR made use of 60 Vbeta and 13 Jbeta primers. Assay used: immunoSEQ multiplex PCR; TCRdb lists only in-frame clones, some missing. This table holds around 140,000 clones, around 78% found once. To note about this clone: Its target is unknown.

This rearrangement joins TRBV6-6 to TRBJ2-1; D may be TRBD1 (6 bases). The sequence was collected from a middle-aged man in good health and CMV-seronegative. Sequences were obtained from PBMCs. The chain's CDR3 is CASSSTTGNEQFF. In DNA form, the CDR3 reads TGTGCCAGCAGTTCCACGACAGGCAATGAGCAGTTCTTC.